These 20 T cell receptor beta chains originate from one sample sequenced in a study of shared clonotypes between healthy human individuals. Generated by immunoSEQ multiplex PCR, the TCRdb table keeps only in-frame clones and is missing some. The table has 2 million to 2.5 million clones, less than 95% seen once. Material: naive CD4+ T cells from PBMCs. Subset here: CD45RA+ positively selected. The receptors were gathered from a man between 18 and 29 years old in good health. Some clones in this sample may be carry-over from other donors' samples.

The chain has TRBV5-1 and TRBJ2-5; 7 positions match TRBD1. CDR1 is SGHRS and CDR2 is YFSETQ in the germline V gene. Trimming took 3 bases from V and 2 from J; bases not matched to a gene: 7. This CDR3 comprises 15 residues. The CDR3 spells CASSWGTVLQETQYF. The CDR3 DNA reads TGCGCCAGCAGCTGGGGGACAGTGTTACAAGAGACCCAGTACTTC.

This clone was found once. The chain joins TRBV18 to TRBJ2-5; a possible D gene is TRBD2 (6 bases). Trimming removed 6 bases at V and 5 bases at J, with 10 bases between. Germline values: CDR1 KGHSH, CDR2 LQKENI. The CDR3 extends over 12 amino acids. CDR3 nucleotides: TGTGCCAGCTCGACTAGTCGGGAGACCCAGTACTTC. Protein: CASSTSRETQYF. Looking up the rest from reference TRBV18 and TRBJ2-5 gives the full variable domain: NAGVMQNPRHLVRRRGQEARLRCSPMKGHSHVYWYRQLPEEGLKFMVYLQKENIIDESGMPKERFSAEFPKEGPSILRIQQVVRGDSAAYFCASSTSRETQYFGPGTRLLVL.

The chain employs TRBV19 and TRBJ2-1, with 8 positions matching TRBD2. V lost 6 bases and J lost 8; bases outside the gene matches: 12. Germline CDR1 LNHDA, CDR2 SQIVND (reference sequence). This CDR3 is 15 amino acids long. The CDR3 DNA is TGTGCCAGTAGAGGACGGGGGGGGCGCAGCGATGAGCAGTTCTTC. It encodes CASRGRGGRSDEQFF.

The rearrangement joins TRBV10-1 to TRBJ2-6, with 9 bases identical to TRBD1. J gave up 2 bases and V 11 bases, and 13 bases lay outside the gene matches. Germline CDR1 reads WNHNN; CDR2 reads SYGVQD (reference sequence). The CDR3 extends over 17 amino acids. CDR3 residues: CAAQGTGNRAGANVLTF. DNA of the CDR3: TGCGCCGCGCAAGGGACAGGGAATCGGGCTGGGGCCAACGTCCTGACTTTC.

This chain uses TRBV23-1 with TRBJ2-7; maybe TRBD1 (6 bases). Being an ORF, TRBV23-1 has a function that is uncertain. V was trimmed by 4 bases and J by 3 bases, leaving 19 bases between them. The CDR3 length is 16 residues. The CDR3, as DNA: TGCGCCAGCAGTCCTCCGACAGGATTCCTTGGCTACGAGCAGTACTTC. Translation gives CASSPPTGFLGYEQYF.

J is TRBJ2-3 and V is TRBV5-1; 7 bases line up with TRBD1. With V trimmed by 2 bases and J by 4 bases, 10 bases remained unmatched. The CDR3 is 16 residues long. From germline, CDR1 is SGHRS and CDR2 YFSETQ. CDR3: CASSFHLDRVPDTQYF. CDR3 bases: TGCGCCAGCAGCTTCCACTTAGACAGGGTCCCAGATACGCAGTATTTT.

The chain's CDR3 is CASSLSGSKYEQYF. CDR3 sequence (DNA): TGTGCCAGCAGTCTCAGCGGGAGCAAGTACGAGCAGTACTTC. The chain has TRBV6-6 and TRBJ2-7; 8 nucleotides match TRBD2. The CDR3 length is 14 residues. V lost 5 bases to trimming and J lost 4 bases; unmatched junction nucleotides: 7. Germline assignment: CDR1 MNHNY and CDR2 SVGAGI (reference sequence).

The chain is built from TRBV28 and TRBJ2-1, with TRBD2 matching over 10 bases. V was clipped by 5 bases and J by 14 bases; unmatched bases: 15. The CDR3 extends over 15 amino acids. Germline V gene sequence: CDR1 MDHEN, CDR2 SYDVKM. CDR3 in amino acids: CASSLGLAGVREKFF. The CDR3 DNA follows: TGTGCCAGCAGTCTAGGGCTAGCGGGAGTGAGGGAGAAGTTCTTC.

The chain recombines TRBV29-1 with TRBJ2-1, with TRBD2 matching 13 bases. Trimming removed 4 bases from V and 5 bases from J; junction bases left unmatched: 8. The CDR3 extends over 16 amino acids. Looked up from germline, CDR1 is SQVTM and CDR2 is ANQGSEA. The CDR3 sequence: CSVVGLAGEFNNEQFF. The CDR3 DNA sequence: TGCAGCGTTGTCGGACTAGCGGGAGAATTCAACAATGAGCAGTTCTTC.

The rearrangement links TRBV30 to TRBJ2-2; 10 bases are shared with TRBD2. From germline, CDR1 is GTSNPN and CDR2 SVGIG (reference sequence). The CDR3 is 16 residues long. After removal of 1 base from V and 1 base from J, the junction contained 3 bases not matched to a gene. Written as DNA, the CDR3 is TGTGCCTGGAGTGGACTAGCGGGTATGAACACCGGGGAGCTGTTTTTT. Its protein product is CAWSGLAGMNTGELFF. Combining the CDR3 with reference TRBV30 and TRBJ2-2 gives the whole variable domain SQTIHQWPATLVQPVGSPLSLECTVEGTSNPNLYWYRQAAGRGLQLLFYSVGIGQISSEVPQNLSASRPQDRQFILSSKKLLLSDSGFYLCAWSGLAGMNTGELFFGEGSRLTVL.

This chain uses TRBV28 with TRBJ2-5; 10 bases map to TRBD1. CDR3 length equals 15 residues. Germline lookup yields CDR1 MDHEN and CDR2 SYDVKM. V trimming: 5 bases; J trimming: 5 bases; junction bases outside the gene matches: 8. CDR3 DNA sequence: TGTGCCAGCAGTCTTAGACAGGGGGCACGGGAGACCCAGTACTTC. Amino acids: CASSLRQGARETQYF.

On this clone: One junction end does not reproduce the germline sequence, and a read error may be involved. The rearrangement uses TRBV12-5 and TRBJ2-3; possibly TRBD1 for D (8 bases). This CDR3 has 15 residues. The V gene's germline CDR1 is LGHNT and CDR2 FRNRAP. The chain's CDR3 is CASGLAGVDRAGVFF. CDR3 in DNA: TGTGCTAGTGGTTTGGCGGGTGTGGACAGGGCGGGGGTATTTTTT.

V gene TRBV5-1 combines with J gene TRBJ2-5; 9 bases match TRBD2. The length of the CDR3 is 15 residues. After removal of 0 bases from V and 5 bases from J, the junction contained 5 bases not matched to a gene. Germline loops: CDR1 SGHRS, CDR2 YFSETQ. The CDR3, as DNA: TGCGCCAGCAGCTTGGCCGGCGGGAGGGTTGAGACCCAGTACTTC. Translating gives CASSLAGGRVETQYF.

The chain combines TRBV30 with TRBJ2-7; TRBD1 might be the D (5 bases). There are 14 residues in the CDR3. The V and J ends lost 3 bases and 5 bases respectively, with 17 bases between them. Per germline, CDR1 GTSNPN and CDR2 SVGIG (reference sequence). The CDR3 DNA reads as TGTGCCTGGAGGAGGCGTCAGGGTCCCAACGAGCAGTACTTC. It specifies CAWRRRQGPNEQYF.

V gene TRBV7-9 combines with J gene TRBJ2-1; TRBD1 matches 9 bases. Looked up from germline, CDR1 is SEHNR and CDR2 is FQNEAQ (reference sequence). The CDR3 is made up of 15 amino acids. J gave up 6 bases and V 2 bases, and 5 bases lay outside the gene matches. The CDR3 region has the DNA TGTGCCAGCAGCTTAAGCGGGACAGGGCGCAATGAGCAGTTCTTC. This gives the protein CASSLSGTGRNEQFF.

The chain carries TRBV11-2 and TRBJ2-7; 9 bases fit TRBD1. The CDR3 runs 14 residues. CDR1 and CDR2 from the germline V gene are SGHAT and FQNNGV. J lost 2 bases, V lost 3 bases, and 2 bases had no gene match. In nucleotides, the CDR3 is TGTGCCAGCAGCTTTACAGGGGGCGCCTACGAGCAGTACTTC. Protein product: CASSFTGGAYEQYF.

The chain uses TRBV30 and TRBJ2-1; 9 nucleotides agree with TRBD2. This CDR3 is built from 16 residues. The germline V gene encodes CDR1 GTSNPN and CDR2 SVGIG (reference sequence). The junction had 4 bases not matched to a gene; V was cut back by 1 base and J by 0 bases. This chain's CDR3 is CAWSGTSGRSYNEQFF. In DNA form, the CDR3 reads TGTGCCTGGAGTGGTACTAGCGGGCGCTCCTACAATGAGCAGTTCTTC. The complete variable domain, with remaining parts taken from reference TRBV30 and TRBJ2-1, reads SQTIHQWPATLVQPVGSPLSLECTVEGTSNPNLYWYRQAAGRGLQLLFYSVGIGQISSEVPQNLSASRPQDRQFILSSKKLLLSDSGFYLCAWSGTSGRSYNEQFFGPGTRLTVL.

The V gene is TRBV28, the J gene TRBJ1-4; a weak D match, TRBD1 (5 bases). CDR1 is MDHEN and CDR2 is SYDVKM in the germline V gene. Trimming stripped 2 bases from V and 6 bases from J, with 10 bases between. This CDR3 has 14 amino acids. The CDR3 DNA sequence: TGTGCCAGCAGTTTACGTGAGACAGATGAAAAACTGTTTTTT. It specifies CASSLRETDEKLFF.

The rearrangement uses TRBV29-1 and TRBJ2-1; 9 bases map to TRBD2. V lost 4 bases and J lost 3; bases outside the gene matches: 10. This CDR3 spans 16 amino acids. CDR1 SQVTM and CDR2 ANQGSEA come from the germline V gene. CDR3 nucleotide sequence: TGCAGCGTTGGGGGGATTAGCGGGAGTAGCTACAATGAGCAGTTCTTC. Translating it yields CSVGGISGSSYNEQFF.

The V gene is TRBV4-3, the J gene TRBJ2-1; the match to TRBD2 covers 9 bases. The germline V gene has CDR1 LGHNA and CDR2 YSLEER. Trimming removed 2 bases from V and 5 bases from J; junction bases left unmatched: 7. The CDR3 contains 16 residues. The CDR3 spells CASSQRAAGGHNEQFF. CDR3 nucleotides: TGCGCCAGCAGCCAAAGGGCAGCGGGAGGTCACAATGAGCAGTTCTTC.